These 17 T cell receptor beta chains came from one sample sequenced in a study of OX40 agonist ivuxolimab in advanced cancers. The repertoire was sequenced with immunoSEQ multiplex PCR; TCRdb's copy has only in-frame clones and lacks some. The repertoire has about 77,000 clones, around nine tenths of them found once; the top ten carry approximately 6.2%. Material: CD4+ or CD8+ T cells sorted from blood, obtained in a trial of the OX40 agonist ivuxolimab. The receptors come from an adult with an advanced solid tumor such as melanoma, head and neck, liver or kidney cancer.

The chain recombines TRBV19 with TRBJ1-3; perhaps TRBD1 as D (6 bases). The CDR3 runs to 16 residues. Germline V lookup: CDR1 LNHDA, CDR2 SQIVND (reference sequence). Trimming left V 9 bases short and J 0 bases short, with 18 bases between. The CDR3 spells CASSGPRGSSGNTIYF. CDR3 DNA: TGTGCCAGCAGTGGACCCAGGGGTTCCTCTGGAAACACCATATATTTT.

The chain couples TRBV6-5 to TRBJ2-3, with 11 nucleotides matching TRBD1. The J segment lost 3 bases and the V segment lost 2 bases, leaving 1 base of the junction unmatched. Germline assignment: CDR1 MNHEY and CDR2 SVGAGI. This CDR3 contains 15 residues. CDR3 sequence reads: CASSYGTGGTDTQYF. The CDR3 bases are TGTGCCAGCAGTTACGGGACAGGGGGGACAGATACGCAGTATTTT.

In its sample, this clone was seen a few times. The chain uses TRBV28 and TRBJ1-1; D is uncertain. CDR3 length: 14 amino acids. Trimming removed 6 bases from V and 8 bases from J, with 19 bases in between. The V gene's germline CDR1 is MDHEN and CDR2 SYDVKM. In nucleotides, the CDR3 is TGTGCCAGCAGCGAGACTGGAGAACGGTGGGAAGCTTTCTTT. It encodes CASSETGERWEAFF. The whole variable domain, remainder taken from reference TRBV28 and TRBJ1-1, is DVKVTQSSRYLVKRTGEKVFLECVQDMDHENMFWYRQDPGLGLRLIYFSYDVKMKEKGDIPEGYSVSREKKERFSLILESASTNQTSMYLCASSETGERWEAFFGQGTRLTVV.

This clone was seen a handful of times. The chain recombines TRBV28 with TRBJ2-3; TRBD1 might be the D (7 bases). Germline V lookup: CDR1 MDHEN, CDR2 SYDVKM. There are 17 residues in the CDR3. The V gene lost 6 bases and the J gene lost 1 base, with 20 bases spanning the gap. The CDR3 region has the DNA TGTGCCAGCAGCCCCGGAGGGGGCCTTTTCCGCACAGATACGCAGTATTTT. Protein sequence: CASSPGGGLFRTDTQYF. Supplemented by reference TRBV28 and TRBJ2-3, the full variable domain reads DVKVTQSSRYLVKRTGEKVFLECVQDMDHENMFWYRQDPGLGLRLIYFSYDVKMKEKGDIPEGYSVSREKKERFSLILESASTNQTSMYLCASSPGGGLFRTDTQYFGPGTRLTVL.

This chain uses TRBV28 with TRBJ2-5; unclear D gene. CDR1 and CDR2 (germline): MDHEN, SYDVKM. CDR3 size: 13 residues. V lost 6 bases, J lost 3 bases, and 11 bases lay in between. CDR3 protein: CASSITGEETQYF. For the CDR3, the DNA is TGTGCCAGCAGCATCACCGGCGAAGAGACCCAGTACTTC.

The V call is TRBV30, the J call TRBJ1-5, with TRBD1 identical over 10 bases. Germline V CDR1 and CDR2: GTSNPN, SVGIG (reference sequence). CDR3 length equals 13 residues. V dropped 1 base and J dropped 14; count of bases not matched to a gene: 8. As DNA, the CDR3 is TGTGCCTGGAGTGGCTCTTTGGGACAGGGGAAGCATTTT. Translating gives CAWSGSLGQGKHF. The whole variable domain, filled in from reference TRBV30 and TRBJ1-5, reads SQTIHQWPATLVQPVGSPLSLECTVEGTSNPNLYWYRQAAGRGLQLLFYSVGIGQISSEVPQNLSASRPQDRQFILSSKKLLLSDSGFYLCAWSGSLGQGKHFGDGTRLSIL.

The sample holds a few counts of this clone. This rearrangement joins TRBV28 to TRBJ1-2; 7 nucleotides agree with TRBD1. V was clipped by 11 bases and J by 5 bases; unmatched bases: 8. CDR3 length: 12 amino acids. Germline CDR1 and CDR2: MDHEN and SYDVKM. The DNA for the CDR3 is TGTGCCGGGGGGGACAGAGCTTATGGCTACACCTTC. Its translation is CAGGDRAYGYTF.

This clone occurred once. This chain links TRBV5-1 with TRBJ2-7, with a tentative D call TRBD1 (6 bases). The germline CDR1 and CDR2 sequences are SGHRS and YFSETQ. This CDR3 is built from 16 residues. The ends were cut back, 4 bases at V and 2 bases at J, with 19 bases in the middle. CDR3 region: CASSPLPPGQAYEQYF. The CDR3 coding sequence is TGCGCCAGCAGCCCGCTACCTCCGGGACAAGCCTACGAGCAGTACTTC.

This clone was recorded a few times. V gene TRBV28 combines with J gene TRBJ2-1; D uncertain. Trimming left V 5 bases short and J 9 bases short, with 14 bases between. The CDR3 contains 13 residues. Germline values: CDR1 MDHEN, CDR2 SYDVKM. The CDR3 DNA reads as TGTGCCAGCAGTCCCGATTTTCTCATTGAGCAGTTCTTC. Translating it yields CASSPDFLIEQFF.

This clone was observed once. This chain joins TRBV5-4 and TRBJ1-2; TRBD1 might be the D (5 bases). V was pared by 4 bases and J by 4 bases, with 17 bases between. This CDR3 is built from 15 residues. Per germline, CDR1 SGHNT and CDR2 YYREEE (reference sequence). Here the CDR3 reads CASSIGTPRGYGYTF. The CDR3 coding sequence is TGTGCCAGCAGCATAGGGACCCCAAGGGGCTATGGCTACACCTTC.

Here the CDR3 reads CASSVAAQGRGNTIYF. DNA of the CDR3: TGTGCCAGCAGCGTTGCCGCACAGGGGAGGGGAAACACCATATATTTT. The V gene is TRBV9, the J gene TRBJ1-3; 7 bases align to TRBD1. Germline assignment: CDR1 SGDLS and CDR2 YYNGEE. Trimming removed 2 bases from V and 4 bases from J; junction bases left unmatched: 9. The CDR3 runs to 16 residues.

The chain combines TRBV28 with TRBJ1-5; the D gene is possibly TRBD1 (5 bases). The CDR3 loop spans 17 amino acids. From germline, CDR1 is MDHEN and CDR2 SYDVKM. Trimming removed 6 bases at V and 2 bases at J, with 20 bases between. The CDR3 bases are TGTGCCAGCAGCCCGGCCCCGGGGCGGTTGGGCAATCAGCCCCAGCATTTT. Translating it yields CASSPAPGRLGNQPQHF.

V usage is TRBV19 and J usage is TRBJ2-3, with 10 bases identical to TRBD2. The germline gives CDR1 LNHDA, CDR2 SQIVND (reference sequence). The CDR3 is made up of 19 amino acids. Trimming took 4 bases from V and 2 from J; bases not matched to a gene: 15. The CDR3 DNA is TGTGCCAGTAGTAGGGAACTAGCGGGGTTACCGCACCCCACAGATACGCAGTATTTT. Protein product: CASSRELAGLPHPTDTQYF.

The J gene is TRBJ1-2, the V gene TRBV6-1, with D possibly matching TRBD1 (5 bases). V was clipped by 6 bases and J by 5 bases, with 13 bases between them. Germline CDR1 MNHNS, CDR2 SASEGT. The CDR3 sequence is 13 residues long. CDR3 DNA: TGTGCCAGCAGGAAGCGGGGGTCTTATGGCTACACCTTC. It codes for CASRKRGSYGYTF.

This clone showed up just a few times. CDR3 sequence (DNA): TGTGCCAGCAGTGAACTCAATGAGCAGTTCTTC. It yields the protein CASSELNEQFF. The chain is built from TRBV6-1 and TRBJ2-1; D is undetermined. Germline assignment: CDR1 MNHNS and CDR2 SASEGT. Trimming stripped 2 bases from V and 6 bases from J, with 2 bases between. The CDR3 sequence is 11 residues long.

The V and J genes are TRBV7-2 and TRBJ2-3; no firm D call. CDR3 length: 14 amino acids. The V gene lost 5 bases and the J gene lost 8 bases, with 17 bases spanning the gap. The V gene's germline CDR1 is SGHTA and CDR2 FQGNSA. This chain's CDR3 is CASSPVGSVTTQYF. The CDR3 coding sequence is TGTGCCAGCAGCCCCGTGGGGTCTGTAACTACGCAGTATTTT.

The chain carries TRBV27 and TRBJ2-1; D perhaps matches TRBD2 (6 bases). The CDR3 has 15 amino acids. The ends were cut back, 5 bases at V and 8 bases at J, with 19 bases in the middle. CDR1 is MNHEY and CDR2 is SMNVEV in the germline V gene (reference sequence). The CDR3 nucleotides read TGTGCCAGCAGTCCCTCCCCTTGGGGGGATTATGAGCAGTTCTTC. This sequence encodes CASSPSPWGDYEQFF.